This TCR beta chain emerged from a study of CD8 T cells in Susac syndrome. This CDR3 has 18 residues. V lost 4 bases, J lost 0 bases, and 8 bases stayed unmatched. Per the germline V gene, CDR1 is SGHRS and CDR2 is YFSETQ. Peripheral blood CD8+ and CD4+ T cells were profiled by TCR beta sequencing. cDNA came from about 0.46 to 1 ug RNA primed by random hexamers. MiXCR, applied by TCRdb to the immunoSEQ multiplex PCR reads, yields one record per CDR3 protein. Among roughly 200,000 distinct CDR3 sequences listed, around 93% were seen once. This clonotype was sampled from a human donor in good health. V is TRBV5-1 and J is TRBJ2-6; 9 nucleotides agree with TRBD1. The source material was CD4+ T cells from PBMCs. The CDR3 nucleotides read TGCGCCAGCAGCCCGACCGGGACAGGGAACTCTGGGGCCAACGTCCTGACTTTC. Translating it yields CASSPTGTGNSGANVLTF.